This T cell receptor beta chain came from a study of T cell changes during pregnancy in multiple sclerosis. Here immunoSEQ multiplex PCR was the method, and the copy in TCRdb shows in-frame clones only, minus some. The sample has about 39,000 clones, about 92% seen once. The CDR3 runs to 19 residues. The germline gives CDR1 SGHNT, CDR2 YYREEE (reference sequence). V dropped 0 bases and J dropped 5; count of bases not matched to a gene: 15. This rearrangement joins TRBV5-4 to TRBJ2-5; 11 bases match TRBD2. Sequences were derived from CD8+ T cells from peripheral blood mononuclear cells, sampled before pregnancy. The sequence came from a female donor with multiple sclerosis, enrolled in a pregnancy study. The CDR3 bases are TGTGCCAGCAGCTTGGAGGAGCGGGGACTAGCGGTCCGACGGGAGACCCAGTACTTC. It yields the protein CASSLEERGLAVRRETQYF.